This record looks at one T cell receptor beta chain sequence and its context. CDR1 is LGHNA, CDR2 YSLEER, per germline. This CDR3 is built from 16 residues. Trimming cost V 0 bases and J 3 bases; bases outside gene matches: 4. Participant age was roughly 18 to 100 years, and participants resided in 24 US areas. The sample comes from a study of blood T cell repertoires in COVID-19. The table came from immunoSEQ multiplex PCR; TCRdb's copy has only in-frame clones and leaves some out. Of about 200,000 clones in the sample, about 90% were seen once. The sequenced sample consisted of PBMCs or T cells enriched from blood (not recorded which). The clonotype originates from a woman aged 25 to 39 with acute COVID-19. The V call is TRBV4-3, the J call TRBJ2-7, with 11 bases aligning to TRBD2. In nucleotides, the CDR3 is TGCGCCAGCAGCCAAGACCTAGCGGGGGGCTACTACGAGCAGTACTTC. Its protein product is CASSQDLAGGYYEQYF.